This T cell receptor (beta chain) was observed in a study of T-cell memory formation after mild COVID-19. Study-wide findings and caveats: Whether day 37 second-wave clones are SARS-CoV-2-specific was not confirmed.

TCRdb re-analysed the 5' RACE reads in MiXCR, keeping a single row per CDR3 protein. The sample has roughly 580,000 distinct CDR3 sequences, approximately 19% seen once. Worth noting for this clonotype: As yet, its antigen is unknown.

Specimen: PBMCs or a T cell subset sorted from them (not recorded which). The origin of this receptor is an adult woman who had mild COVID-19 (a few samples of this study predate the infection). Cell type and time point are not known.

CDR3 sequence (DNA): TGTGCCAGCAGGCTAGCGGGAGGGAAATCGGGCGAGCAGTACTTC. Encoded protein: CASRLAGGKSGEQYF. The chain combines TRBV7-2 with TRBJ2-7; TRBD2 aligns across 12 bases. Germline V gives CDR1 SGHTA, CDR2 FQGNSA. V shed 6 bases, J shed 6 bases, and the junction held 9 bases outside the gene matches. CDR3 length equals 15 residues.